A selection of T cell receptor beta chains follows, all from one sample in a study of T-cell reconstitution after alpha-beta-depleted transplantation in children. TCRdb ran MiXCR on the PCR reads and lists one entry per CDR3 protein. This table has 330,000 or so distinct CDR3 sequences, over 9% appearing once. The sample consisted of PBMCs, taken before TCRalphabeta/CD19-depleted stem cell transplant. The receptors here all came from a boy younger than two with acute myeloid leukemia, due to receive a stem cell transplant. Both conserved end residues are part of each CDR3. The D gene is left open where the match is weak. Part of the rows lack a size; the others show once, few, many or a class for expanded clones.

>14|TRBJ2-7|.|few|TRBV7-6
CASSQHMASYEQYF
>12|TRBJ2-5|.|many|TRBV7-9
CASSLPTGTQYF
>13|TRBJ2-7|.|.|TRBV29-1
CSLSGQYTYEQYF
>12|TRBJ1-2|.|many|TRBV10-3
CAISETGDGYTF
>14|TRBJ2-2|.|.|TRBV7-2
CASSLATAAGELFF
>15|TRBJ2-7|TRBD2|.|TRBV28
CASRQRLAGDYEQYF
>15|TRBJ2-7|.|many|TRBV28
CASSFHRVGEYEQYF
>17|TRBJ2-5|TRBD2|many|TRBV5-1
CASSLGLARQTRETQYF
>16|TRBJ1-4|TRBD1|many|TRBV27
CASSFSLTGTNEKLFF
>14|TRBJ2-3|.|many|TRBV7-9
CASSTGPSTDTQYF
>14|TRBJ2-2|TRBD1|many|TRBV29-1
CSVDGTGNTGELFF
>14|TRBJ2-7|.|few|TRBV11-2
CASSLDVHTYEQYF
>17|TRBJ2-1|TRBD1|medium-sized|TRBV19
CASSNRDREYSYNEQFF
>15|TRBJ1-6|.|many|TRBV7-8
CASSLAWYGNSPLHF
>13|TRBJ2-3|.|.|TRBV28
CASSSQFTDTQYF
>16|TRBJ2-1|TRBD2|.|TRBV7-2
CASSLALTSGRNEQFF
>16|TRBJ1-1|TRBD1|few|TRBV9
CASSVAGSTGDTEAFF
>15|TRBJ2-5|.|many|TRBV15
CATSRDRGRLETQYF